The clone carrying this TCR beta chain was detected only once. The antigen is unknown. CDR1 is SGHTA, CDR2 FQGNSA, per germline. V gave up 2 bases and J gave up 1 base; unmatched junction bases: 10. CDR3 size: 17 residues. The data were taken from a study of shared clonotypes between healthy human individuals. The wider study: The donors, a couple of women and a few men, were aged 18 to 49. CD4 naive cells filled three plates per donor, CD4 memory three, CD8 naive two and CD8 memory one.

Several immunoSEQ 96-well plates shared each subset's DNA, each plate a replicate. The assay was immunoSEQ multiplex PCR, and TCRdb's table has in-frame clones only and misses some. The sample includes roughly 2,000,000 clones, around 95% of them seen just once. CD45RO negativity and positive selection for CCR7 defined naive CD8 cells, a population that excluded terminally differentiated effector memory CD45RA+ cells. Findings of the study overall: Rarefaction exposed incomplete sorted-subset sequencing despite large depth.

The chain is built from TRBV7-2 and TRBJ2-7, with 8 nucleotides matching TRBD2. The sample comprised naive CD8+ T cells from PBMCs. This sequence originates from a man aged 18 to 30 in good health. Some clones in this sample may be carry-over from other donors' samples. The CDR3 protein is CASSLTTVSGASYEQYF. CDR3 coding DNA: TGTGCCAGCAGCTTAACCACGGTTAGCGGGGCTTCCTACGAGCAGTACTTC.